Listed below are T cell receptor beta chains from one sample, sequenced in a study of blood T cell repertoires in COVID-19. TCRdb's copy holds only in-frame clones and misses some; the assay was immunoSEQ multiplex PCR. The table records 180,000 or so clones, roughly 82% of them present only once. Specimen: PBMCs or T cells enriched from blood (not recorded which). The receptors shown here come from a man between 50 and 59 years old who had recovered from COVID-19. Each CDR3 is given with its conserved first and last residue. D genes are given only for firm matches. Some rows mark clone size as missing; the rest say once, few, many or name a class of expanded clone.

V: TRBV21-1; D: NA; J: TRBJ1-2; size: NA; CDR3: CASSKALWRPYGYTF; DNA: TGTGCCAGCAGCAAAGCGCTTTGGCGGCCATATGGCTACACCTTC
V: TRBV2; D: TRBD1; J: TRBJ1-6; size: NA; CDR3: CASSDRGPGNSPLHF; DNA: TGTGCCAGCAGTGACAGGGGGCCGGGAAATTCACCCCTCCACTTT
V: TRBV7-9; D: TRBD2; J: TRBJ2-3; size: NA; CDR3: CASSSLLAGGSTDTQYF; DNA: TGTGCCAGCAGCTCACTACTAGCGGGGGGAAGCACAGATACGCAGTATTTT
V: TRBV27; D: TRBD1; J: TRBJ1-2; size: NA; CDR3: CASSGQGEEGYTF; DNA: TGTGCCAGCAGCGGACAGGGGGAGGAGGGCTACACCTTC
V: TRBV2; D: NA; J: TRBJ2-3; size: NA; CDR3: CASSTGIAADTQYF; DNA: TGTGCCAGCAGTACCGGTATAGCGGCAGATACGCAGTATTTT
V: TRBV5-1; D: TRBD1; J: TRBJ1-1; size: NA; CDR3: CASSPGTGGNTEAFF; DNA: TGCGCCAGCAGCCCAGGGACAGGTGGGAACACTGAAGCTTTCTTT
V: TRBV27; D: TRBD2; J: TRBJ2-7; size: few; CDR3: CASSRTISFTSGRAGNEQYF; DNA: TGTGCCAGCAGTCGAACCATATCATTTACTAGCGGGAGGGCCGGGAACGAGCAGTACTTC
V: TRBV11-2; D: TRBD2; J: TRBJ2-2; size: NA; CDR3: CASSDFSGGSTGELFF; DNA: TGTGCCAGCAGCGATTTTAGCGGGGGAAGCACCGGGGAGCTGTTTTTT
V: TRBV7-9; D: NA; J: TRBJ1-5; size: NA; CDR3: CASSNRVQPQHF; DNA: TGTGCCAGCAGCAACAGGGTTCAGCCCCAGCATTTT
V: TRBV6-6; D: TRBD1; J: TRBJ1-5; size: NA; CDR3: CASSPLRTGEVSNQPQHF; DNA: TGTGCCAGCAGTCCGCTCCGTACAGGGGAGGTGAGCAATCAGCCCCAGCATTTT
V: TRBV5-1; D: NA; J: TRBJ2-5; size: NA; CDR3: CASSSGAGAWETQYF; DNA: TGCGCCAGCAGCTCGGGGGCGGGGGCCTGGGAGACCCAGTACTTC
V: TRBV5-1; D: NA; J: TRBJ1-2; size: NA; CDR3: CASSLSGNYGYTF; DNA: TGCGCCAGCAGCTTGTCAGGGAACTATGGCTACACCTTC
V: TRBV30; D: NA; J: TRBJ1-5; size: NA; CDR3: CAWSVGGFWGQPQHF; DNA: TGTGCCTGGAGTGTGGGAGGGTTCTGGGGTCAGCCCCAGCATTTT
V: TRBV5-5; D: NA; J: TRBJ1-5; size: NA; CDR3: CASSPMTANQPQHF; DNA: TGTGCCAGCAGCCCGATGACAGCTAATCAGCCCCAGCATTTT
V: TRBV4-1; D: NA; J: TRBJ1-6; size: NA; CDR3: CASSQQESSYNSPLHF; DNA: TGCGCCAGCAGCCAGCAAGAGAGCTCCTATAATTCACCCCTCCACTTT
V: TRBV30; D: TRBD1; J: TRBJ1-4; size: NA; CDR3: CAWKPGGEKLFF; DNA: TGTGCCTGGAAGCCAGGGGGTGAAAAACTGTTTTTT
V: TRBV27; D: TRBD2; J: TRBJ2-3; size: once; CDR3: CASSRSGATDTQYF; DNA: TGTGCCAGCAGTCGTAGCGGGGCCACAGATACGCAGTATTTT
V: TRBV20-1; D: TRBD2; J: TRBJ2-5; size: NA; CDR3: CSARGLAGVGETQYF; DNA: TGCAGTGCTCGTGGACTAGCGGGAGTCGGAGAGACCCAGTACTTC
V: TRBV19; D: NA; J: TRBJ2-7; size: NA; CDR3: CASSEDRYEQYF; DNA: TGTGCCAGTAGCGAGGACAGATACGAGCAGTACTTC
V: TRBV28; D: TRBD1; J: TRBJ1-4; size: NA; CDR3: CASSHGQELFNEKLFF; DNA: TGTGCCAGCAGTCATGGACAGGAGCTCTTTAATGAAAAACTGTTTTTT
V: TRBV12-5; D: NA; J: TRBJ2-2; size: NA; CDR3: CASGLGTPNTGELFF; DNA: TGTGCTAGTGGTTTGGGGACTCCGAACACCGGGGAGCTGTTTTTT
V: TRBV24-1; D: NA; J: TRBJ1-2; size: NA; CDR3: CATSDPGEEYGYTF; DNA: TGTGCCACCAGTGACCCAGGGGAAGAATATGGCTACACCTTC
V: TRBV5-5; D: NA; J: TRBJ1-2; size: NA; CDR3: CASSRGGSYGYTF; DNA: TGTGCCAGCAGCCGCGGAGGGTCCTATGGCTACACCTTC
V: TRBV3-1/TRBV3-2; D: TRBD1; J: TRBJ1-5; size: NA; CDR3: CASSQDPARGQPQHF; DNA: TGTGCCAGCAGCCAAGATCCCGCCAGGGGGCAGCCCCAGCATTTT
V: TRBV29-1; D: NA; J: TRBJ1-1; size: once; CDR3: CSVGQVGMAEAFF; DNA: TGCAGCGTTGGACAGGTGGGGATGGCTGAAGCTTTCTTT
V: TRBV4-1; D: NA; J: TRBJ2-1; size: NA; CDR3: CASSLDRAPYNEQFF; DNA: TGCGCCAGCAGTTTAGATCGAGCCCCGTACAATGAGCAGTTCTTC
V: TRBV28; D: TRBD1; J: TRBJ2-1; size: NA; CDR3: CASISGQGYNEQFF; DNA: TGTGCCAGCATAAGCGGACAGGGATACAATGAGCAGTTCTTC
V: TRBV7-3; D: TRBD1; J: TRBJ2-3; size: NA; CDR3: CASSLVQGAADTQYF; DNA: TGTGCCAGCAGCCTGGTACAGGGGGCGGCAGATACGCAGTATTTT
V: TRBV27; D: NA; J: TRBJ2-7; size: NA; CDR3: CASSSPWAGAYEQYF; DNA: TGTGCCAGCAGTTCACCCTGGGCAGGGGCCTACGAGCAGTACTTC
V: TRBV3-1/TRBV3-2; D: NA; J: TRBJ1-2; size: NA; CDR3: CASSQDSTNYGYTF; DNA: TGTGCCAGCAGCCAAGATAGCACTAACTATGGCTACACCTTC
V: TRBV11-2; D: NA; J: TRBJ1-2; size: NA; CDR3: CASSFSAGSYGYTF; DNA: TGTGCCAGCAGCTTCAGCGCCGGGAGCTATGGCTACACCTTC
V: TRBV15; D: TRBD1; J: TRBJ1-4; size: NA; CDR3: CATRKGQPELFF; DNA: TGTGCCACCAGAAAGGGACAGCCTGAGTTGTTTTTT
V: TRBV10-3; D: NA; J: TRBJ2-3; size: NA; CDR3: CAIGGGTDTQYF; DNA: TGTGCGATTGGCGGGGGCACAGATACGCAGTATTTT
V: TRBV6-5; D: NA; J: TRBJ2-2; size: NA; CDR3: CASTSRTDTGELFF; DNA: TGTGCCAGCACCTCCAGAACAGACACCGGGGAGCTGTTTTTT
V: TRBV27; D: TRBD2; J: TRBJ2-1; size: NA; CDR3: CASSYLGGTTNEQFF; DNA: TGTGCCAGCAGCTACCTCGGGGGGACCACTAATGAGCAGTTCTTC
V: TRBV29-1; D: TRBD2; J: TRBJ2-7; size: NA; CDR3: CSVEDRGGTLYEQYF; DNA: TGCAGCGTTGAAGATCGGGGGGGCACGCTCTACGAGCAGTACTTC
V: TRBV6-5; D: NA; J: TRBJ1-1; size: NA; CDR3: CASSFTGSRTEAFF; DNA: TGTGCCAGCAGTTTCACAGGGAGCCGGACTGAAGCTTTCTTT
V: TRBV3-1/TRBV3-2; D: TRBD2; J: TRBJ2-1; size: NA; CDR3: CASSQVSAGGVKQFF; DNA: TGTGCCAGCAGCCAAGTTTCAGCGGGAGGTGTGAAGCAGTTCTTC
V: TRBV28; D: NA; J: TRBJ1-6; size: once; CDR3: CASLPPLGHNSPLHF; DNA: TGTGCCAGCCTCCCCCCACTAGGGCACAATTCACCCCTCCACTTT
V: TRBV18; D: TRBD2; J: TRBJ2-1; size: NA; CDR3: CASSPTSGGYNEQFF; DNA: TGTGCCAGCTCACCCACTAGCGGGGGATACAATGAGCAGTTCTTC
V: TRBV24-1; D: TRBD1; J: TRBJ2-5; size: NA; CDR3: CATSDTGVAHQETQYF; DNA: TGTGCCACCAGTGATACAGGGGTGGCCCACCAAGAGACCCAGTACTTC
V: TRBV11-2; D: NA; J: TRBJ2-7; size: few; CDR3: CASSLLAAEGEQYF; DNA: TGTGCCAGCAGCTTACTCGCGGCTGAGGGCGAGCAGTACTTC
V: TRBV6-5; D: NA; J: TRBJ1-4; size: NA; CDR3: CASSLDAGEKLFF; DNA: TGTGCCAGCAGCCTTGACGCGGGTGAAAAACTGTTTTTT
V: TRBV19; D: NA; J: TRBJ2-3; size: few; CDR3: CASSRGYTDTQYF; DNA: TGTGCCAGTAGCCGCGGGTACACAGATACGCAGTATTTT
V: TRBV9; D: TRBD2; J: TRBJ2-1; size: NA; CDR3: CASARTSGSQNEQFF; DNA: TGTGCCAGCGCAAGGACTAGCGGGAGTCAGAATGAGCAGTTCTTC
V: TRBV14; D: TRBD2; J: TRBJ2-7; size: NA; CDR3: CASSQVGTSGAQQYF; DNA: TGTGCCAGCAGCCAGGTCGGGACTAGCGGGGCCCAGCAGTACTTC
V: TRBV6-5; D: TRBD2; J: TRBJ2-7; size: NA; CDR3: CASGAGGPYEQYF; DNA: TGTGCCAGTGGAGCGGGAGGCCCCTACGAGCAGTACTTC
V: TRBV15; D: TRBD2; J: TRBJ2-2; size: NA; CDR3: CATSRPGLGPGELFF; DNA: TGTGCCACCAGCCGTCCGGGACTAGGCCCCGGGGAGCTGTTTTTT
V: TRBV28; D: TRBD2; J: TRBJ2-3; size: NA; CDR3: CASTSGGSTDTQYF; DNA: TGTGCCAGCACGAGCGGGGGGAGCACAGATACGCAGTATTTT
V: TRBV2; D: TRBD2; J: TRBJ2-7; size: NA; CDR3: CATGLALSYEQYF; DNA: TGTGCCACGGGACTAGCGCTCTCCTACGAGCAGTACTTC
V: TRBV6-5; D: NA; J: TRBJ1-1; size: NA; CDR3: CASTMTATARAEAFF; DNA: TGTGCCAGCACCATGACCGCGACCGCGAGGGCTGAAGCTTTCTTT
V: TRBV28; D: NA; J: TRBJ2-7; size: NA; CDR3: CASSFYNSQASPLRSEQYF; DNA: TGTGCCAGCAGTTTTTATAATTCCCAGGCGAGTCCCCTTAGAAGCGAGCAGTACTTC
V: TRBV12-3/TRBV12-4; D: NA; J: TRBJ1-5; size: NA; CDR3: CASSWEKDQPQHF; DNA: TGTGCCAGCAGTTGGGAGAAGGATCAGCCCCAGCATTTT
V: TRBV19; D: TRBD1; J: TRBJ1-2; size: NA; CDR3: CASSARDRGVYGYTF; DNA: TGTGCCAGTAGTGCCAGGGACAGGGGTGTCTATGGCTACACCTTC